This entry lists 5 T cell receptor beta chains sequenced from one sample in a study of OX40 agonist ivuxolimab in advanced cancers. Produced via immunoSEQ multiplex PCR; TCRdb's table is partial and in-frame only. This table holds about 52,000 clones, roughly 94% found once. The sample in question was CD4+ or CD8+ T cells sorted from blood, obtained in a trial of the OX40 agonist ivuxolimab. The receptors derive from an adult with an advanced solid tumor such as melanoma, head and neck, liver or kidney cancer.

J is TRBJ2-5 and V is TRBV5-1, with 8 positions matching TRBD2. J was trimmed by 3 bases and V by 3 bases; bases with no gene match: 10. There are 16 residues in the CDR3. Germline CDR1 and CDR2: SGHRS and YFSETQ. CDR3 protein: CASSWGYAREEETQYF. DNA of the CDR3: TGCGCCAGCAGCTGGGGGTATGCGCGGGAGGAAGAGACCCAGTACTTC. Filled out from reference TRBV5-1 and TRBJ2-5, the complete variable domain reads KAGVTQTPRYLIKTRGQQVTLSCSPISGHRSVSWYQQTPGQGLQFLFEYFSETQRNKGNFPGRFSGRQFSNSRSEMNVSTLELGDSALYLCASSWGYAREEETQYFGPGTRLLVL.

The chain recombines TRBV11-2 with TRBJ2-7, with D possibly matching TRBD2 (6 bases). V was clipped by 1 base and J by 2 bases, with 9 bases between them. The CDR3 runs 14 residues. Germline loops: CDR1 SGHAT, CDR2 FQNNGV. The CDR3, as DNA: TGTGCCAGCAGCTTAGGGCGGGGTGCCTACGAGCAGTACTTC. Protein: CASSLGRGAYEQYF.

CDR3 loop: CASGLEVPRREKLFF. The CDR3 DNA reads TGTGCTAGTGGTTTGGAGGTCCCGCGGCGGGAAAAACTGTTTTTT. The chain joins TRBV12-5 to TRBJ1-4; no reliable D call. Germline V gives CDR1 LGHNT, CDR2 FRNRAP. CDR3 length: 15 residues. Trimming cost V 1 base and J 8 bases, with 14 bases left between them.

The genes are TRBV6-5 and TRBJ1-5; D is uncertain. Germline values: CDR1 MNHEY, CDR2 SVGAGI. V was clipped by 2 bases and J by 6 bases, with 8 bases between them. This CDR3 region has 13 residues. Here the CDR3 reads CASSYRLGQPQHF. In DNA form, the CDR3 reads TGTGCCAGCAGTTACCGTTTGGGTCAGCCCCAGCATTTT.

CDR3 DNA sequence: TGTGCCAGCAGCCCGGGGGTGCGACCTGACTCCTACAATGAGCAGTTCTTC. Translated, it gives CASSPGVRPDSYNEQFF. The genes are TRBV9 and TRBJ2-1, with D perhaps TRBD2 (6 bases). V lost 4 bases, J lost 0 bases, and 17 bases lay in between. Germline V gene lookup returns CDR1 SGDLS and CDR2 YYNGEE. This CDR3 is 17 amino acids long.